The rows below give T cell receptor beta chains drawn from one sample of a study of graft-versus-host responses after intestinal transplantation. Generated by immunoSEQ multiplex PCR, the TCRdb table keeps only in-frame clones and is missing some. The sample contains under 100,000 clones, around 83% of which appear only once. Their antigen targets remain unknown. The sequencing used unstimulated CD4+ T cells sorted from spleen or lymph node cells, collected before intestinal transplant. The receptors shown here come from a human donor who received an intestinal transplant. Each CDR3 is given with its conserved first and last residue. Fields, in order: V gene, clone size, CDR3 protein. Expanded clones get a size class; other rows say once, few or many, or leave the size out.

TRBV10-3,-,CAISGTSGSSYEQYF
TRBV29-1,medium-sized,CSVYTNYEQYF
TRBV28,-,CASSPPTALSYEQYF
TRBV7-9,-,CASSQVRGVHEQYF
TRBV28,-,CATSGSAQETQYF
TRBV15,-,CATSRDSYQETQYF
TRBV27,-,CASSPQGYGSKNIQYF
TRBV5-1,-,CASSLRPGSNTEAFF
TRBV10-3,few,CAIQTGKWTEAFF
TRBV5-1,-,CASSFSGGEQFF
TRBV18,-,CASSPAKARLAVTDTQYF
TRBV4-1,-,CASSQVLGQGYNEQYF
TRBV27,-,CASSPAGALAYNEQFF
TRBV11-2,-,CASSLPGVETQYF
TRBV14,-,CASSLTRSGANVLTF
TRBV5-1,few,CASSLDFGGYTF
TRBV5-1,-,CASSLPQTGKNEQYF
TRBV14,once,CASSQDNSNEQFF
TRBV2,-,CASRAGTGWGQETQYF
TRBV5-1,-,CASSLDATPYNEQFF
TRBV19,-,CASSTSRGADTQYF
TRBV6-1,few,CASSEGGAQPQHF
TRBV9,few,CASSVDFVRGSTDTQYF
TRBV4-2,-,CASSARGQGGVNTEAFF
TRBV5-1,-,CASSEGHQDQPQHF
TRBV10-3,once,CAISAGTVIIETQYF
TRBV19,once,CASSISGQYGYTF
TRBV2,-,CASNIREGGEQYF
TRBV28,-,CASSESSGGSTDTQYF
TRBV20-1,-,CSARARGEQYF
TRBV2,-,CASNELAGGYNEQFF
TRBV20-1,few,CSAPLGREAFF
TRBV2,-,CASRGDYPSYNEQFF
TRBV28,-,CASSLLQGQPQHF
TRBV19,-,CASSHGSGFAKNIQYF
TRBV5-8,-,CASSSGRALNEKLFF
TRBV28,-,CASSPGTSGRAISYEQYF
TRBV9,-,CASSATGMNTEAFF